This TCR beta chain was retrieved from a study of shared T cell receptors in the human thymus. The CDR3 loop spans 17 amino acids. The junction had 10 bases not matched to a gene; V was cut back by 0 bases and J by 4 bases. Germline CDR1 LNHNV, CDR2 YYDKDF (reference sequence). Using immunoSEQ multiplex PCR, the repertoire was profiled, and TCRdb retains in-frame clones only, with some absent. This table has approximately 660,000 clones, roughly 90% appearing once. The same data also went into a second study, on human thymus T cells. From that second work: Donors were healthy Finnish babies undergoing corrective operations for congenital heart defects. It was from resections taken during corrective heart surgery that the thymus tissue came. Highly overlapping thymic repertoires in unrelated individuals were reported by related research.

The specimen sequenced was thymocytes. This sequence joins TRBV15 and TRBJ2-3; 7 positions match TRBD2. This sequence originates from a boy in the first two years of life with a congenital heart defect. The CDR3 reads CATSRDPPGGGADTQYF. CDR3 DNA: TGTGCCACCAGCAGAGATCCCCCGGGAGGAGGGGCAGATACGCAGTATTTT.